This section outlines one TCR beta chain sequence together with its context. This entry comes from a study of Ad26.COV2.S vaccination and SARS-CoV-2 variants. Clones were sequenced by immunoSEQ multiplex PCR, and TCRdb holds only the in-frame ones, with some missing. The data contain under 550,000 clones, over 75% of them singletons. Treatment: roughly 19 received Ad26.COV2.S at low or high dose, single or two shots; 5 received placebo; per-sample allocation not given. Each sample was drawn 63 days after the first injection (of vaccine or placebo). This receptor was taken from a person aged 18 to 65 who received the Ad26.COV2.S COVID-19 vaccine or a placebo. Sequenced here: peripheral blood, sampled in a trial of Ad26.COV2.S vaccine versus placebo.

CDR3 residues: CASIVPGEQYF. The CDR3 DNA is TGTGCCAGCATTGTTCCGGGTGAGCAGTACTTC. The chain carries TRBV16 and TRBJ2-7; D unclear. From germline, CDR1 is KGHSY and CDR2 FQNENV. The CDR3 totals 11 residues. The V end was cut by 7 bases, the J end by 7 bases, with 11 bases between.